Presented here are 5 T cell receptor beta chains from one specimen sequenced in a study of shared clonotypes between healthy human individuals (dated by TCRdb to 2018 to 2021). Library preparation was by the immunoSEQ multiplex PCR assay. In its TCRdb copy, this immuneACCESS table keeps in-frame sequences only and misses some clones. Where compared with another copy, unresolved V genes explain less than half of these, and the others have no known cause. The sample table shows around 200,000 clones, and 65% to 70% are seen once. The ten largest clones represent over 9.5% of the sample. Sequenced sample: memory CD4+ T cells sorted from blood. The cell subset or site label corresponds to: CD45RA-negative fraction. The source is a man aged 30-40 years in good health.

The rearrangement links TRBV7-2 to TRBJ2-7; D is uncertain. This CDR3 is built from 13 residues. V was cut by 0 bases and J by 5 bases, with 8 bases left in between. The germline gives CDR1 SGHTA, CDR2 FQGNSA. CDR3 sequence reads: CASSLALRNEQYF. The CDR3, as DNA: TGTGCCAGCAGCTTAGCGCTTAGAAACGAGCAGTACTTC.

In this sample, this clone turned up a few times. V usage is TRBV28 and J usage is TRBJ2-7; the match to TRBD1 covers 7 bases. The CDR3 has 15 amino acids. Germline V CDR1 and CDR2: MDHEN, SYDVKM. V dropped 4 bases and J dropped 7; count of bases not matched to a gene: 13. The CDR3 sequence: CASSSPDRPPGEQYF. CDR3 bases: TGTGCCAGCAGTTCCCCGGACAGGCCTCCTGGGGAGCAGTACTTC. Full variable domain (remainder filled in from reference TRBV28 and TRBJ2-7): DVKVTQSSRYLVKRTGEKVFLECVQDMDHENMFWYRQDPGLGLRLIYFSYDVKMKEKGDIPEGYSVSREKKERFSLILESASTNQTSMYLCASSSPDRPPGEQYFGPGTRLTVT.

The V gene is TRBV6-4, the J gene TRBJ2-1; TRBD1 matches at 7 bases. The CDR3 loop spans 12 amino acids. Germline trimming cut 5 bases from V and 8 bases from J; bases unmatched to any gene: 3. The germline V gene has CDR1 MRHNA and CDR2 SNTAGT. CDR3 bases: TGTGCCAGCAGTTTAACAGGGGATGAGCAGTTCTTC. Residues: CASSLTGDEQFF.

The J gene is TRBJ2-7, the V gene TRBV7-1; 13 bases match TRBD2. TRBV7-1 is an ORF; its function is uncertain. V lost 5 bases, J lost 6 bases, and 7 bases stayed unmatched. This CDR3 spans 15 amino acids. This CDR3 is CASSLLAGGPGEQYF. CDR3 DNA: TGTGCCAGCAGCCTACTAGCGGGAGGGCCGGGCGAGCAGTACTTC.

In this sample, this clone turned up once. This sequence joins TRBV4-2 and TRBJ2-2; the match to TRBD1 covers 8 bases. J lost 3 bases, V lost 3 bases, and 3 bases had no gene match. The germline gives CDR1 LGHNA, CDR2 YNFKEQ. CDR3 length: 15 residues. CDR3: CASSHPDRDTGELFF. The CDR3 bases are TGTGCCAGCAGCCACCCGGACAGGGACACCGGGGAGCTGTTTTTT.